These 16 T cell receptor beta chains were sequenced from one sample in a study of liver allograft versus peripheral blood T cells. Whole-study context: Hepatic allograft T cell receptor repertoires were evaluated relative to those present in recipients' peripheral blood.

TCRdb analysed the reads with MiXCR anew, one entry per CDR3 protein. The table lists about 9,000 distinct CDR3 sequences, about 15% of them singletons. These receptors were taken from a human patient who had a liver transplant. The graft donor may have contributed some T cells.

This clonotype came up a few times. DNA of the CDR3: TGTGCCAGCAGCGTGGGACTAGCTTATGAGCAGTTCTTC. Its translation: CASSVGLAYEQFF. The gene calls are TRBV11-2 and TRBJ2-1; 9 positions match TRBD2. Germline V gives CDR1 SGHAT, CDR2 FQNNGV. The CDR3 loop spans 13 amino acids. Germline trimming cut 5 bases from V and 8 bases from J; bases unmatched to any gene: 4.

This clonotype came up many times. The chain couples TRBV7-9 to TRBJ1-2; D might be TRBD1 (6 bases). The germline gives CDR1 SEHNR, CDR2 FQNEAQ (reference sequence). The V and J ends lost 1 base and 6 bases respectively, with 9 bases between them. The CDR3 is 13 residues long. DNA for the CDR3: TGTGCCAGCAGCTTAGTGGGGGCGGATGGCTACACCTTC. Its protein is CASSLVGADGYTF.

A single count supports this clonotype. The chain uses TRBV12-3 or TRBV12-4 and TRBJ1-1, with D possibly matching TRBD1 (6 bases). The CDR3 has 11 amino acids. With 1 base removed from V and 11 bases from J, the gap between germline ends came to 8 bases. DNA for the CDR3: TGTGCCAGCAGTTTAGAGGGGGACGCTTTCTTT. Protein product: CASSLEGDAFF.

This clonotype turned up a few times. The CDR3 sequence is CSAPRLAGGYTGELFF. DNA for the CDR3: TGCAGTGCTCCCCGACTAGCGGGAGGGTACACCGGGGAGCTGTTTTTT. This chain connects TRBV20-1 to TRBJ2-2, with 14 bases aligning to TRBD2. The CDR3 is 16 residues long. Germline values: CDR1 DFQATT, CDR2 SNEGSKA (reference sequence). The V and J ends lost 5 bases and 3 bases, in that order; junction bases with no gene match: 5.

By share, this clonotype counts as medium-sized. The genes are TRBV10-3 and TRBJ2-2, with 7 bases identical to TRBD1. V dropped 6 bases and J dropped 4; count of bases not matched to a gene: 2. Per the germline V gene, CDR1 is ENHRY and CDR2 is SYGVKD. The CDR3 runs 13 residues. The CDR3 is CAIRPGGTGELFF. CDR3 sequence (DNA): TGTGCCATCAGACCAGGGGGCACCGGGGAGCTGTTTTTT.

The V call is TRBV9, the J call TRBJ2-7; no firm D call. This CDR3 is built from 14 residues. The germline gives CDR1 SGDLS, CDR2 YYNGEE. The ends were cut back, 0 bases at V and 3 bases at J, with 10 bases in the middle. The CDR3 nucleotides read TGTGCCAGCAGCGTAGGGCAGGAAGGCTACGAGCAGTACTTC. Translation: CASSVGQEGYEQYF.

The V call is TRBV19, the J call TRBJ1-2; a weak D match, TRBD1 (5 bases). The CDR3 has 15 residues. V lost 5 bases to trimming and J lost 5 bases, with 18 bases between them. Per the germline V gene, CDR1 is LNHDA and CDR2 is SQIVND (reference sequence). The CDR3 bases are TGTGCCAGTAGTCCCAGACAGCCGACGGGGTATGGCTACACCTTC. Its protein is CASSPRQPTGYGYTF.

This clonotype appeared a few times. The gene calls are TRBV12-5 and TRBJ2-1; no clear D gene. Per germline, CDR1 LGHNT and CDR2 FRNRAP. This CDR3 comprises 12 residues. Trimming removed 5 bases at V and 14 bases at J, with 16 bases between. DNA of the CDR3: TGTGCTAGTGGTCCACCCGGGCCTCATAAGTTCTTC. It yields the protein CASGPPGPHKFF. The variable domain in full, with the rest retrieved from reference TRBV12-5 and TRBJ2-1, is DARVTQTPRHKVTEMGQEVTMRCQPILGHNTVFWYRQTMMQGLELLAYFRNRAPLDDSGMPKDRFSAEMPDATLATLKIQPSEPRDSAVYFCASGPPGPHKFFGPGTRLTVL.

As regards this clonotype: It may be a read error: a sequence one base away is much more abundant. The V call is TRBV9, the J call TRBJ2-1; D remains unclear. From germline, CDR1 is SGDLS and CDR2 YYNGEE. The CDR3 extends over 15 amino acids. The CDR3 nucleotides read TGTGCCGGCAGCGTAGGAGTGGGTGCTATCTCCCAGCAGTTCTTC. This sequence encodes CAGSVGVGAISQQFF. Together with reference TRBV9 and TRBJ2-1, the CDR3 gives the full variable domain: DSGVTQTPKHLITATGQRVTLRCSPRSGDLSVYWYQQSLDQGLQFLIQYYNGEERAKGNILERFSAQQFPDLHSELNLSSLELGDSALYFCAGSVGVGAISQQFFGPGTRLTVL.

This clonotype showed up many times. V gene TRBV20-1 combines with J gene TRBJ1-1; D remains unclear. Germline V gene sequence: CDR1 DFQATT, CDR2 SNEGSKA (reference sequence). The CDR3 length is 11 residues. V lost 5 bases to trimming and J lost 1 base, with 5 bases between them. The CDR3 DNA sequence: TGCAGTGCTCCAGGGAACACTGAAGCTTTCTTT. Amino acid sequence: CSAPGNTEAFF.

With regard to this clonotype: The CDR3 does not end in the conserved phenylalanine or tryptophan, so this is likely a read error. V gene TRBV27 combines with J gene TRBJ2-5, with D perhaps being TRBD1 or TRBD2 (5 bases each). Germline V CDR1 and CDR2: MNHEY, SMNVEV (reference sequence). V lost 7 bases and J 6 bases, leaving 21 bases between the germline ends. The CDR3 extends over 15 amino acids. CDR3 nucleotide sequence: TGTGCCAGCACCTCTGGGACCCTTCTGGGGAAGACCCAGTACTTA. Encoded protein: CASTSGTLLGKTQYL.

This clonotype was counted a few times. The chain is built from TRBV12-3 or TRBV12-4 and TRBJ1-4, with 8 bases lining up with TRBD1. This CDR3 has 14 amino acids. Trimming at V came to 5 bases and at J to 3 bases, leaving 2 bases not matched to a gene. The CDR3 DNA sequence: TGTGCCAGCAGTCCGGGACAGGCTAATGAAAAACTGTTTTTT. Protein product: CASSPGQANEKLFF.

Points on this clonotype: One base away lies a much larger clone, so this may be a sequencing read error. The chain carries TRBV15 and TRBJ2-3; no firm D call. Germline V CDR1 and CDR2: LNHNV, YYDKDF (reference sequence). This CDR3 is built from 15 residues. This CDR3 reads CATSRDPGSSDMQYF. CDR3 DNA sequence: TGTGCCACCAGCAGAGATCCGGGTAGCTCAGATATGCAGTATTTT.

This clonotype was picked up a small number of times. The chain uses TRBV20-1 and TRBJ2-5; the match to TRBD1 covers 7 bases. Germline loops: CDR1 DFQATT, CDR2 SNEGSKA (reference sequence). With 3 bases clipped from V and 5 bases from J, the junction kept 6 bases outside the gene matches. The length of the CDR3 is 13 residues. The CDR3 sequence: CSASMGQPETQYF. Here the CDR3 DNA reads TGCAGTGCTAGTATGGGACAGCCCGAGACCCAGTACTTC.

Judged by abundance, this clonotype is medium-sized. The rearrangement joins TRBV19 to TRBJ1-2; no definite D call. The V and J ends lost 1 base and 2 bases respectively, with 8 bases between them. Germline CDR1 LNHDA, CDR2 SQIVND (reference sequence). This CDR3 has 14 residues. CDR3 DNA sequence: TGTGCCAGTAGTATAGGTCTAGGCAACTATGGCTACACCTTC. It translates to CASSIGLGNYGYTF. The variable domain in full, with the rest retrieved from reference TRBV19 and TRBJ1-2, is DGGITQSPKYLFRKEGQNVTLSCEQNLNHDAMYWYRQDPGQGLRLIYYSQIVNDFQKGDIAEGYSVSREKKESFPLTVTSAQKNPTAFYLCASSIGLGNYGYTFGSGTRLTVV.

This clonotype is medium-sized (0.01 to 0.1%) in the sample. The J gene is TRBJ2-1, the V gene TRBV27, with a weak D call TRBD1 (5 bases). In germline, CDR1 is MNHEY, CDR2 SMNVEV (reference sequence). Trimming cost V 5 bases and J 0 bases, with 14 bases left between them. The CDR3 spans 16 residues. CDR3 residues: CASSQRQTFSYNEQFF. CDR3 DNA: TGTGCCAGCAGTCAAAGACAGACCTTCTCCTACAATGAGCAGTTCTTC.